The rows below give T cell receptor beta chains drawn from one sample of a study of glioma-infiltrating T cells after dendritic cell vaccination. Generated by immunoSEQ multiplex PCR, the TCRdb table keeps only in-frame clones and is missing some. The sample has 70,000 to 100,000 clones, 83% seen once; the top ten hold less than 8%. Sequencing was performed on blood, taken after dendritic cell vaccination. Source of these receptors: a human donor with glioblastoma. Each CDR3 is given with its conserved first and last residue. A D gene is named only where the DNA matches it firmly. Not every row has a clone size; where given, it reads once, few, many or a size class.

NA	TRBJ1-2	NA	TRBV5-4	TGTGCCAGCATTAAATTCGTACCAGGAAAGATCTATGGCTACACCTTC	CASIKFVPGKIYGYTF
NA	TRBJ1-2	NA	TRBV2	TGTGCCAGCAGTCAGATGGAGGTTGAACGGGGTGGCTACACCTTC	CASSQMEVERGGYTF
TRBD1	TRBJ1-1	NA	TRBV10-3	TGTGCCATCAGTGGGGGCTTTACAGGGGAGACTGAAGCTTTCTTT	CAISGGFTGETEAFF
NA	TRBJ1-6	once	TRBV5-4	TGTGCCAGCAGCCTGAGGGGGGGCTACAATTCACCCCTCCACTTT	CASSLRGGYNSPLHF
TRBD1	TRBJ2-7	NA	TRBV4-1	TGCGCCAGCAGCCAAGTTCCGGACAGGGGTTACGAGCAGTACTTC	CASSQVPDRGYEQYF
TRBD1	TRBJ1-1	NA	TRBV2	TGTGCCAGCAGTCCGAGGACAGGGAACACTGAAGCTTTCTTT	CASSPRTGNTEAFF
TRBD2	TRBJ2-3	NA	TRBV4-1	TGCGCCAGCAGCCTCGAGGGAGCGGGGGGGCCAGGAGATACGCAGTATTTT	CASSLEGAGGPGDTQYF
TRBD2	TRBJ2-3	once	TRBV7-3	TGTGCCAGCAGCTTAGCGGGAGATACAGATACGCAGTATTTT	CASSLAGDTDTQYF
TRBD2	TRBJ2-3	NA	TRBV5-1	TGCGCCAGCAGCTTGGTTTCCGGGGAGGGGAGCACAGATACGCAGTATTTT	CASSLVSGEGSTDTQYF
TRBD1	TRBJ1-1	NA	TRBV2	TGTGCCAGCAATCCAGGGGGCACTGAAGCTTTCTTT	CASNPGGTEAFF
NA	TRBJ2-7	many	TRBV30	TGTGCCTGGAGTTTCGGTGGCGAGCAGTACTTC	CAWSFGGEQYF
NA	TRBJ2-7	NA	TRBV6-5	TGTGCCAGCAGTCCTAGCTCGGCAGGCTACGAGCAGTACTTC	CASSPSSAGYEQYF
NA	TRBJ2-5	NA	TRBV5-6	TGTGCCAGCAGCTCCCAGGGTATTGGGCAAGAGACCCAGTACTTC	CASSSQGIGQETQYF
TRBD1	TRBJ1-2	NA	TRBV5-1	TGCGCCAGCAGCGGAGGACAGGGGGCGGGAGGCTACACCTTC	CASSGGQGAGGYTF
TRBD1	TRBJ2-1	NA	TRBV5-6	TGTGCCAGCAGCCCGGACAGGGGGCTCTATGAGCAGTTCTTC	CASSPDRGLYEQFF
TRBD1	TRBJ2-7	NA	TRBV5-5	TGTGCCAGCAGCTTGGAGGACAGGGGAACCTACGAGCAGTACTTC	CASSLEDRGTYEQYF
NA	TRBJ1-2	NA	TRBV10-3	TGTGCCACCACTGAAGCCCAGGGGAACTATGGCTACACCTTC	CATTEAQGNYGYTF
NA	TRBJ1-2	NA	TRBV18	TGTGCCAGCTCAGAGGGCCAAAGGGGGAACTATGGCTACACCTTC	CASSEGQRGNYGYTF
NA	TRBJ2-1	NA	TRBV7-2	TGTGCCAGCAGCTTAGGGGGCGGGGCCTCCTACAATGAGCAGTTCTTC	CASSLGGGASYNEQFF
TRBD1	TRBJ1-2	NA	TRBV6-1	TGTGCCAGCAGTACTCAGGACAGGGGGAACTATGGCTACACCTTC	CASSTQDRGNYGYTF
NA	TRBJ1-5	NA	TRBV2	TGTGCCAGTACTAAAGACGGTTCGGGCAATCAGCCCCAGCATTTT	CASTKDGSGNQPQHF
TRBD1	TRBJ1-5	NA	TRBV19	TGTGCCAGTAGTATAGGGACAGGGGGCATTCAGCCCCAGCATTTT	CASSIGTGGIQPQHF
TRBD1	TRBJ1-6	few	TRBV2	TGTGCCAGCAGGTACATGATTGGGACAGGCAATTCACCCCTCCACTTT	CASRYMIGTGNSPLHF
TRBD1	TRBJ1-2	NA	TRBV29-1	TGCAGCGTTGAGACCTCCGGGACAGGGGATGGCTACACCTTC	CSVETSGTGDGYTF
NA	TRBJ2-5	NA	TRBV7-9	TGTGCCAGCAGTTCCCCAAGCGCGACCCAAGAGACCCAGTACTTC	CASSSPSATQETQYF
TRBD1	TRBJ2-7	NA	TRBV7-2	TGTGCCAGCAGTTTCGACCAGGGGGCGGTGTTCGAGCAGTACTTC	CASSFDQGAVFEQYF
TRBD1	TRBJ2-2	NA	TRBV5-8	TGTGCCAGCAGCACTCGGACAGGGATCACCGGGGAGCTGTTTTTT	CASSTRTGITGELFF
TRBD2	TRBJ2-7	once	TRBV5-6	TGTGCCAGCAGCCAAGACGCGGGGGGGTTCAGCGAGCAGTACTTC	CASSQDAGGFSEQYF
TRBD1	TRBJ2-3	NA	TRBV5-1	TGCGCCAGCAGCTTGGGACAGGGGGACGGAGGTACGCAGTATTTT	CASSLGQGDGGTQYF
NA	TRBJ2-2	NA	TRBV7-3	TGTGCCAGCAGCTTAAATCGTCCGGCGAACACCGGGGAGCTGTTTTTT	CASSLNRPANTGELFF
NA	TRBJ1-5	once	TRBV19	TGTGCCAGTAGCACAGACAGGAATCAGCCCCAGCATTTT	CASSTDRNQPQHF
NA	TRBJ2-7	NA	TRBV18	TGTGCCAGCTCACCAGGCCTCCAGGAGGTATTGTGGTACGAGCAGTACTTC	CASSPGLQEVLWYEQYF
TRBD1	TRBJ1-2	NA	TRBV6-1	TGTGCCAGCAGTGAATCTGGACAGGGGATCTATGGCTACACCTTC	CASSESGQGIYGYTF
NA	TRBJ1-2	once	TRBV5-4	TGTGCCAGCAGCTTTTCCTCGGGAACTGGCGGCTACACCTTC	CASSFSSGTGGYTF
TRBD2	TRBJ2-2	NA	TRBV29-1	TGCAGCGCTCTAGCGGGGGTGGTTACCGGGGAGCTGTTTTTT	CSALAGVVTGELFF
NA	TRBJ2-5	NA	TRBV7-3	TGTGCCAGCAGCTTAGGAGCAGGGGAAGAGACCCAGTACTTC	CASSLGAGEETQYF
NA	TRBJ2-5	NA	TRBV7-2	TGTGCCAGCAGCAGCCGCCGGGAAGAGACCCAGTACTTC	CASSSRREETQYF
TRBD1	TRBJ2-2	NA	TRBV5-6	TGTGCCAGCGGGGATTCCACAGGGGGCGATTGGACCGGGGAGCTGTTTTTT	CASGDSTGGDWTGELFF
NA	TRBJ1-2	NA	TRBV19	TGTGCCAGTAGTATCGGGGACAAAGTCTATGGCTACACCTTC	CASSIGDKVYGYTF
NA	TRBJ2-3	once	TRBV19	TGTGCCAGCACCCTCTCAGGCACAGATACGCAGTATTTT	CASTLSGTDTQYF
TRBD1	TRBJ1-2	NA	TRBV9	TGTGCCAGCAGCGCAGGACAGGGCCCTTCTTATGGCTACACCTTC	CASSAGQGPSYGYTF
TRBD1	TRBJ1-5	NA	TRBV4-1	TGCGCCAGCAGCCAGATTGCGACAGGGGGCAATCAGCCCCAGCATTTT	CASSQIATGGNQPQHF
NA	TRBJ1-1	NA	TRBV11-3	TGTGCCAGCAGCTTAGATCCCGGGAACACTGAAGCTTTCTTT	CASSLDPGNTEAFF
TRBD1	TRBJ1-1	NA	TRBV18	TGTGCCAGCTCAGCGACAGGGTTGGACACTGAAGCTTTCTTT	CASSATGLDTEAFF
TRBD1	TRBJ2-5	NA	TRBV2	TGTGCCTCCCAAAAGGGGGCGACTCAAGAGACCCAGTACTTC	CASQKGATQETQYF
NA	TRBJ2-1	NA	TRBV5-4	TGTGCCAGCAGCTTGGCGGCAGCGAGCTACAATGAGCAGTTCTTC	CASSLAAASYNEQFF
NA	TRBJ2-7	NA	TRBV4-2	TGTGCCAGCAGCCAAGAGCGTGGCTACGAGCAGTACTTC	CASSQERGYEQYF
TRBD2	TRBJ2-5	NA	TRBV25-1	TGTGCCAGCAGGGAGGGACTAGCGGGGCGAGAGACCCAGTACTTC	CASREGLAGRETQYF
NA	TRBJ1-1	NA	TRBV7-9	TGTGCCAGCAGCTTAGGGACAAGTAACACTGAAGCTTTCTTT	CASSLGTSNTEAFF
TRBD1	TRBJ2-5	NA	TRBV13	TGTGCCAGCAGCTTAGTCGAAGACAGGGCCGAAGAGACCCAGTACTTC	CASSLVEDRAEETQYF
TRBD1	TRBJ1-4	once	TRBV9	TGTGCCAGCAGCACCACTCCGACAGGGAGAACTGAAAAACTGTTTTTT	CASSTTPTGRTEKLFF
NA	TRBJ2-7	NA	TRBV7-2	TGTGCCAGCAGCTTAGACAGCTCCTACGAGCAGTACTTC	CASSLDSSYEQYF
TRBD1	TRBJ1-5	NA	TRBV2	TGTGCCAGCAGGCCCGACAGGGGACAGCCCCAGCATTTT	CASRPDRGQPQHF
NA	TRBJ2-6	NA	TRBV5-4	TGTGCCAGCAGCTTGCCAGGAAGAACTGGGGCCAACGTCCTGACTTTC	CASSLPGRTGANVLTF
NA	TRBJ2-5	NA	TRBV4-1	TGCGCCAGCAGCCAAGAGGCAGGGAAACAAGAGACCCAGTACTTC	CASSQEAGKQETQYF
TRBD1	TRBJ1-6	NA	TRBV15	TGTGCCACCAGCAGCCGGGACAGGGGTAATTCACCCCTCCACTTT	CATSSRDRGNSPLHF
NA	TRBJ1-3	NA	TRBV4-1	TGCGCCAGCAGCCGCGGCAGAGACGCTGGAAACACCATATATTTT	CASSRGRDAGNTIYF
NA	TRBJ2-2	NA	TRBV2	TGTGCCAGCACCCAGATGCAAGCGAACACCGGGGAGCTGTTTTTT	CASTQMQANTGELFF
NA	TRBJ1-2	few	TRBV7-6	TGTGCCAGCAGCTTAGCGGCCACAGGGCTCTATGGCTACACCTTC	CASSLAATGLYGYTF
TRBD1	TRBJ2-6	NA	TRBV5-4	TGTGCCAGCAGTTCCGGGACAGGGAGACCTGGGGCCAACGTCCTGACTTTC	CASSSGTGRPGANVLTF